The 17 T cell receptor beta chains in this list originate from one sample, sequenced in a study of beta chain features in type 1 diabetes. Expressed TCRB transcripts were sequenced because the isolated RNA had all been reverse transcribed beforehand. Using immunoSEQ multiplex PCR, the repertoire was profiled, and TCRdb retains in-frame clones only, with some absent. Of hundreds of thousands of clones detected, 17% appear once; the ten largest clones hold about 0.02%. The material sequenced was naive CD4+ T cells from blood. Every receptor here comes from a woman aged 18-35 years in good health.

The chain is built from TRBV18 and TRBJ2-5; 8 nucleotides agree with TRBD1. The CDR3 extends over 14 amino acids. J gave up 4 bases and V 4 bases, and 5 bases lay outside the gene matches. Germline V gene lookup returns CDR1 KGHSH and CDR2 LQKENI. CDR3 DNA: TGTGCCAGCTCACTCCAGGACAGGGCAGAGACCCAGTACTTC. Its translation: CASSLQDRAETQYF.

This clone has a handful of counts. The chain combines TRBV5-8 with TRBJ2-1, with 7 positions matching TRBD1. V shed 3 bases, J shed 12 bases, and the junction held 9 bases outside the gene matches. The CDR3 consists of 13 residues. Looked up from germline, CDR1 is SGHTS and CDR2 is YDEGEE. CDR3 DNA: TGTGCCAGCAGCTACGACAGGGACCGGGCGCAGTTCTTC. Translated, it gives CASSYDRDRAQFF.

This clone was detected only a few times. The sample has other DNA sequences that encode this CDR3 too. The rearrangement links TRBV28 to TRBJ1-4; TRBD1 is a possible D gene (5 bases). The CDR3 runs to 12 residues. V lost 3 bases, J lost 8 bases, and 7 bases lay in between. CDR1 MDHEN and CDR2 SYDVKM come from the germline V gene. CDR3 amino acids: CASSFRAEKLFF. The CDR3 region has the DNA TGTGCCAGCAGTTTCAGGGCCGAAAAACTGTTTTTT.

V and J are TRBV7-2 and TRBJ2-5; D remains ambiguous. The CDR3 consists of 13 residues. The ends were cut back, 1 base at V and 2 bases at J, with 5 bases in the middle. CDR1 is SGHTA, CDR2 FQGNSA, per germline. CDR3 coding DNA: TGTGCCAGCAGCTTAGTCTGGCAAGAGACCCAGTACTTC. Translation: CASSLVWQETQYF.

The rearrangement joins TRBV27 to TRBJ2-5, with a tentative D call TRBD2 (6 bases). Trimming took 0 bases from V and 5 from J, leaving 19 bases between them. The CDR3 runs 17 residues. Germline V gene data show CDR1 as MNHEY and CDR2 as SMNVEV (reference sequence). The CDR3 sequence: CASSLSATFGSGETQYF. DNA for the CDR3: TGTGCCAGCAGTTTATCCGCCACGTTCGGGAGCGGTGAGACCCAGTACTTC.

This clone was observed a handful of times. The chain employs TRBV9 and TRBJ1-5, with 7 bases identical to TRBD1. The ends lost 0 bases at V and 7 bases at J; junction bases unmatched: 7. Germline loops: CDR1 SGDLS, CDR2 YYNGEE. The CDR3 is 15 residues long. The CDR3 coding sequence is TGTGCCAGCAGCGTAGGTGGAGGGGGCCACCAGCCCCAGCATTTT. Translating it yields CASSVGGGGHQPQHF.

The chain employs TRBV28 and TRBJ1-2; the D gene is possibly TRBD1 (6 bases). The CDR3 loop spans 12 amino acids. Germline assignment: CDR1 MDHEN and CDR2 SYDVKM. CDR3 in amino acids: CATRVAGDGYTF. For the CDR3, the DNA is TGTGCGACCCGAGTCGCAGGGGATGGCTACACCTTC.

This clone was picked up a small number of times. The chain is built from TRBV5-4 and TRBJ2-1; D is undetermined. The CDR3 length is 12 residues. V shed 3 bases and J shed 8 bases, with 9 bases lying between them. Germline-derived CDR1 and CDR2 are SGHNT and YYREEE (reference sequence). For the CDR3, the DNA is TGTGCCAGCAGCTCCAACTTGCATGAGCAGTTCTTC. It encodes CASSSNLHEQFF.

This chain connects TRBV7-2 to TRBJ2-7; maybe TRBD1 (6 bases). Germline V CDR1 and CDR2: SGHTA, FQGNSA. Trimming pared 5 bases from V and 0 bases from J, leaving 11 bases between. The CDR3 is 14 amino acids. The CDR3 sequence is CASSLQGSSYEQYF. Here the CDR3 DNA reads TGTGCCAGCAGCCTACAGGGATCCTCCTACGAGCAGTACTTC. The full variable domain, its missing parts supplied by reference TRBV7-2 and TRBJ2-7, is GAGVSQSPSNKVTEKGKDVELRCDPISGHTALYWYRQSLGQGLEFLIYFQGNSAPDKSGLPSDRFSAERTGGSVSTLTIQRTQQEDSAVYLCASSLQGSSYEQYFGPGTRLTVT.

The chain carries TRBV7-2 and TRBJ1-4, with TRBD1 matching over 7 bases. With 4 bases clipped from V and 8 bases from J, the junction kept 10 bases outside the gene matches. The CDR3 sequence is 15 residues long. Germline CDR1 is SGHTA and CDR2 is FQGNSA. The DNA for the CDR3 is TGTGCCAGCAGCTCGAGGACAGGCCGGGAGGAAAAACTGTTTTTT. Translating gives CASSSRTGREEKLFF. The full variable domain, completed using reference TRBV7-2 and TRBJ1-4, is GAGVSQSPSNKVTEKGKDVELRCDPISGHTALYWYRQSLGQGLEFLIYFQGNSAPDKSGLPSDRFSAERTGGSVSTLTIQRTQQEDSAVYLCASSSRTGREEKLFFGSGTQLSVL.

This clone was seen more than once but under ten times. The gene calls are TRBV6-1 and TRBJ2-3, with a tentative D call TRBD1 (5 bases). The CDR3 totals 15 residues. Between the trimmed V and J ends, which lost 3 bases and 2 bases, there was a span of 12 bases. CDR1 is MNHNS and CDR2 is SASEGT in the germline V gene. CDR3 protein: CASSEGHIYTDTQYF. In DNA, the CDR3 is TGTGCCAGCAGTGAGGGGCACATATACACAGATACGCAGTATTTT.

The chain employs TRBV7-8 and TRBJ2-1; D is perhaps TRBD1 (6 bases). The CDR3 runs 14 residues. CDR1 is SGHVS, CDR2 FQNEAQ, per germline. Trimming took 6 bases from V and 6 from J, leaving 15 bases between them. Here the CDR3 reads CASRDYRVRNEQFF. CDR3 nucleotides: TGTGCCAGCAGAGACTACAGGGTTCGCAATGAGCAGTTCTTC.

This chain connects TRBV6-6 to TRBJ2-5; no clear D. Germline CDR1 is MNHNY and CDR2 is SVGAGI (reference sequence). The CDR3 totals 14 residues. V was shortened by 2 bases and J by 2 bases, with 9 bases between the two germline ends. CDR3 loop: CASSYRSAQETQYF. CDR3 sequence (DNA): TGTGCCAGCAGTTACCGGTCCGCTCAAGAGACCCAGTACTTC.

The CDR3 DNA reads as TGTGCCAGCAGCCCCGGACAGGGGGCAACTAATGAAAAACTGTTTTTT. This encodes CASSPGQGATNEKLFF. This chain uses TRBV7-9 with TRBJ1-4, with 10 bases aligning to TRBD1. V gave up 5 bases and J gave up 0 bases; unmatched junction bases: 3. This CDR3 has 16 amino acids. The germline CDR1 and CDR2 sequences are SEHNR and FQNEAQ (reference sequence).

The chain recombines TRBV6-1 with TRBJ1-4; D ambiguous. Germline V CDR1 and CDR2: MNHNS, SASEGT. This CDR3 has 17 amino acids. V lost 2 bases to trimming and J lost 1 base, with 14 bases between them. The CDR3 coding sequence is TGTGCCAGCAGTGAAAGTCCGGCGGGGAAAACTAATGAAAAACTGTTTTTT. It specifies CASSESPAGKTNEKLFF.

The chain uses TRBV14 and TRBJ2-1, with D perhaps assigned TRBD1 or TRBD2 (6 bases each). V was shortened by 4 bases and J by 6 bases, with 19 bases between the two germline ends. The CDR3 spans 16 residues. Germline values: CDR1 SGHDN, CDR2 FVKESK. CDR3 protein: CASSPSTGWGANEQFF. The CDR3 coding sequence is TGTGCCAGCAGCCCATCAACAGGGTGGGGGGCCAATGAGCAGTTCTTC.

This sequence joins TRBV9 and TRBJ2-1; D gene unclear. The V gene's germline CDR1 is SGDLS and CDR2 YYNGEE. V lost 3 bases, J lost 7 bases, and 5 bases lay in between. The CDR3 is 11 residues long. The CDR3 sequence is CASSARNEQFF. In nucleotides, the CDR3 is TGTGCCAGCAGCGCCCGTAATGAGCAGTTCTTC.